The 23 T cell receptor beta chains given below trace back to one sample, sequenced in a study of T cell changes during pregnancy in multiple sclerosis. Libraries were prepared by immunoSEQ multiplex PCR; TCRdb keeps only in-frame clonotypes and omits some of them. The table records 25,000 to 35,000 clones, 90% of them present only once. This specimen was CD4+ T cells from peripheral blood mononuclear cells, taken in the second trimester of pregnancy. The receptors come from a female donor in good health, enrolled as a control in a pregnancy study.

The J gene is TRBJ2-1, the V gene TRBV5-1; TRBD2 matches at 10 bases. CDR1 is SGHRS, CDR2 YFSETQ, per germline. The V gene end was trimmed by 0 bases and the J gene end by 10 bases; junction bases not matched to a gene: 7. This CDR3 comprises 15 residues. The CDR3 region is CASSLEAGGPREQFF. The DNA for the CDR3 is TGCGCCAGCAGCTTGGAAGCGGGAGGGCCCCGGGAGCAGTTCTTC.

The chain joins TRBV5-5 to TRBJ2-7; a possible D gene is TRBD2 (6 bases). The CDR3 covers 16 residues. Germline lookup yields CDR1 SGHKS and CDR2 YYEKEE (reference sequence). The V end lost 0 bases, the J end lost 2 bases, and 15 bases lay between the germline ends. The CDR3 bases are TGTGCCAGCAGCTTGGATGGAGGGGTCTTACCCTACGAGCAGTACTTC. Protein sequence: CASSLDGGVLPYEQYF.

V usage is TRBV19 and J usage is TRBJ2-7; D perhaps matches TRBD2 (6 bases). CDR1 is LNHDA and CDR2 is SQIVND in the germline V gene (reference sequence). V lost 5 bases and J lost 0, with 8 bases in between. This CDR3 spans 13 amino acids. The CDR3: CASSPDYSYEQYF. CDR3 nucleotide sequence: TGTGCCAGTAGTCCGGACTACTCCTACGAGCAGTACTTC.

The chain uses TRBV19 and TRBJ2-1; weak D call: TRBD1 (7 bases). The germline CDR1 and CDR2 sequences are LNHDA and SQIVND (reference sequence). The CDR3 runs 15 residues. Trimming pared 3 bases from V and 9 bases from J, leaving 18 bases between. The CDR3 nucleotides read TGTGCCAGTAGTATGGAGGGGGCCCCCTGGGGTGAGCAGTTCTTC. It specifies CASSMEGAPWGEQFF.

Only a few counts were recorded for this clone. This rearrangement joins TRBV29-1 to TRBJ1-1; 7 bases match TRBD1. Germline values: CDR1 SQVTM, CDR2 ANQGSEA. Trimming removed 6 bases from V and 3 bases from J; junction bases left unmatched: 4. This CDR3 has 12 amino acids. The CDR3 protein is CSVRQGYTEAFF. The CDR3 nucleotides are TGCAGCGTCCGACAGGGTTACACTGAAGCTTTCTTT.

The V gene is TRBV9, the J gene TRBJ1-1; 7 nucleotides match TRBD1. There are 15 residues in the CDR3. Germline lookup yields CDR1 SGDLS and CDR2 YYNGEE. The J segment lost 3 bases and the V segment lost 0 bases, leaving 5 bases of the junction unmatched. CDR3 protein: CASSVEGQPHTEAFF. The DNA for the CDR3 is TGTGCCAGCAGCGTAGAGGGACAGCCTCACACTGAAGCTTTCTTT.

The V and J genes are TRBV5-6 and TRBJ1-3, with D perhaps TRBD1 (5 bases). CDR3 length: 16 residues. Germline loops: CDR1 SGHDT, CDR2 YYEEEE. V was cut by 4 bases and J by 5 bases, with 19 bases left in between. The CDR3 coding sequence is TGTGCCAGCAGCCGAATTGTGGGGCAGCAAAGAAACACCATATATTTT. Residues: CASSRIVGQQRNTIYF.

The V gene is TRBV9, the J gene TRBJ1-5, with no clear D. V lost 0 bases, J lost 0 bases, and 7 bases lay in between. CDR1 is SGDLS and CDR2 is YYNGEE in the germline V gene. This CDR3 is built from 15 residues. This CDR3 is CASSVDSYSNQPQHF. The DNA of the CDR3 is TGTGCCAGCAGCGTAGACAGTTATAGCAATCAGCCCCAGCATTTT.

The rearrangement links TRBV7-6 to TRBJ1-6, with 7 positions matching TRBD1. Germline assignment: CDR1 SGHVS and CDR2 FNYEAQ. V lost 8 bases and J lost 0; bases outside the gene matches: 10. This CDR3 comprises 17 residues. CDR3 nucleotide sequence: TGTGCCAGCTCACCGGGACAGCCAAGCTCCTATAATTCACCCCTCCACTTT. Translation: CASSPGQPSSYNSPLHF.

This chain uses TRBV18 with TRBJ2-5; D is possibly TRBD2 (5 bases). The germline V gene encodes CDR1 KGHSH and CDR2 LQKENI. Trimming stripped 4 bases from V and 5 bases from J, with 11 bases between. The CDR3 sequence is 13 residues long. The CDR3 sequence: CASSLLALETQYF. CDR3 DNA: TGTGCCAGCTCACTTCTAGCACTGGAGACCCAGTACTTC.

This chain links TRBV2 with TRBJ1-5; unclear D gene. Trimming took off 2 bases at V and 6 bases at J, with 5 bases between the two ends. This CDR3 region has 12 residues. CDR1 is SNHLY, CDR2 FYNNEI, per germline. CDR3 residues: CASSELRQPQHF. The DNA for the CDR3 is TGTGCCAGCAGTGAACTACGTCAGCCCCAGCATTTT.

This clone showed up just once. The chain couples TRBV5-1 to TRBJ2-3; D is ambiguous. V gave up 6 bases and J gave up 2 bases, with 13 bases separating them. From germline, CDR1 is SGHRS and CDR2 YFSETQ. This CDR3 is 14 amino acids long. CDR3 sequence: CASKQFATTDTQYF. The CDR3 coding sequence is TGCGCCAGCAAGCAATTCGCCACCACAGATACGCAGTATTTT.

The chain is built from TRBV13 and TRBJ2-5; 7 positions agree with TRBD2. The J call could be wrong; TRBJ2-7 is a better fit for the DNA end. There are 16 residues in the CDR3. The germline V gene encodes CDR1 PRHDT and CDR2 FYEKMQ (reference sequence). In DNA, the CDR3 is TGTGCCAGCAGCTTAGGGGGGGGAGGGCCTCGGTACGAGCAGTACTTC. It encodes CASSLGGGGPRYEQYF.

The chain joins TRBV11-2 to TRBJ2-2; possible D gene TRBD1, 7 bases. Trimming took off 7 bases at V and 5 bases at J, with 17 bases between the two ends. CDR3 length: 15 amino acids. Per the germline V gene, CDR1 is SGHAT and CDR2 is FQNNGV. The chain's CDR3 is CASTAEQGGTGELFF. The CDR3 nucleotides read TGTGCCAGCACCGCGGAGCAGGGGGGAACCGGGGAGCTGTTTTTT.

The chain recombines TRBV6-5 with TRBJ1-1; D remains ambiguous. V lost 5 bases and J 0 bases, leaving 13 bases between the germline ends. The germline V gene has CDR1 MNHEY and CDR2 SVGAGI. This CDR3 contains 15 residues. The CDR3 DNA sequence: TGTGCCAGCAGTCACGCCAGGAGGTTGAACACTGAAGCTTTCTTT. Translation gives CASSHARRLNTEAFF.

This clone was observed a single time. J is TRBJ2-5 and V is TRBV11-2; D is possibly TRBD2 (6 bases). V lost 0 bases, J lost 5 bases, and 13 bases lay in between. This CDR3 is 15 amino acids long. Looked up from germline, CDR1 is SGHAT and CDR2 is FQNNGV. CDR3 DNA: TGTGCCAGCAGCTTAGATCGGGGCGGGACGGAGACCCAGTACTTC. This codes for CASSLDRGGTETQYF.

The chain uses TRBV7-2 and TRBJ1-5; 7 positions match TRBD1. J was trimmed by 7 bases and V by 4 bases; bases with no gene match: 10. This CDR3 is built from 15 residues. Germline values: CDR1 SGHTA, CDR2 FQGNSA. CDR3 bases: TGTGCCAGCAGCTATACAGGGGCCGGGGAGCAGCCCCAGCATTTT. This translates into CASSYTGAGEQPQHF.

The rearrangement links TRBV6-6 to TRBJ1-5; D perhaps matches TRBD1 (6 bases). This CDR3 has 16 amino acids. Trimming took 2 bases from V and 0 from J, leaving 11 bases between them. Germline CDR1 is MNHNY and CDR2 is SVGAGI (reference sequence). CDR3 in amino acids: CASSYAGAYSNQPQHF. In DNA form, the CDR3 reads TGTGCCAGCAGTTACGCGGGGGCCTATAGCAATCAGCCCCAGCATTTT.

The J gene is TRBJ2-1, the V gene TRBV27; TRBD2 matches 12 bases. The CDR3 contains 18 residues. Germline CDR1 and CDR2: MNHEY and SMNVEV (reference sequence). Unmatched junction bases numbered 7, after V lost 1 base and J lost 3 bases. The CDR3 bases are TGTGCCAGCAGTTTATGGGGGACTAGCGGGCAAAACTACAATGAGCAGTTCTTC. It translates to CASSLWGTSGQNYNEQFF.

The CDR3 DNA sequence: TGCGCCAGCAGCCCGGACCCCGGGACAGCAGGAAACACCATATATTTT. This translates into CASSPDPGTAGNTIYF. V is TRBV5-1 and J is TRBJ1-3; 7 bases are a match to TRBD1. CDR1 and CDR2 from the germline V gene are SGHRS and YFSETQ. The trim removed 4 bases at V and 4 bases at J, leaving 11 bases unmatched. This CDR3 has 16 residues.

V and J are TRBV4-1 and TRBJ1-5; perhaps TRBD1 as D (5 bases). CDR1 and CDR2 (germline): MGHRA, YSYEKL. The V end was cut by 1 base, the J end by 0 bases, with 16 bases between. The CDR3 sequence is 18 residues long. CDR3 DNA sequence: TGCGCCAGCAGCCAAGTGGACATGGGTCTTATTAGCAATCAGCCCCAGCATTTT. It encodes CASSQVDMGLISNQPQHF.

The chain has TRBV30 and TRBJ1-5; D not certain. CDR1 GTSNPN and CDR2 SVGIG come from the germline V gene (reference sequence). The CDR3 length is 12 residues. Trimming took 2 bases from V and 7 from J, leaving 9 bases between them. CDR3 DNA sequence: TGTGCCTGGAGTCTGGGAGACCAGCCCCAGCATTTT. Its protein product is CAWSLGDQPQHF.

This clone appeared a single time. The rearrangement uses TRBV4-3 and TRBJ1-2; TRBD1 matches at 9 bases. The germline gives CDR1 LGHNA, CDR2 YSLEER. This CDR3 contains 15 residues. The ends lost 0 bases at V and 4 bases at J; junction bases unmatched: 3. CDR3 amino acids: CASSQDDRGSYGYTF. The CDR3 DNA follows: TGCGCCAGCAGCCAAGATGACAGGGGGTCCTATGGCTACACCTTC.